The present entry profiles one T cell receptor (beta chain) with its context. The antigen is undetermined. These data belong to a study of cytomegalovirus exposure and HLA in healthy donors. Amplification used 60 Vbeta primers and 13 Jbeta primers. The repertoire was sequenced with immunoSEQ multiplex PCR; TCRdb's copy has only in-frame clones and lacks some. The sample includes 120,000 to 150,000 clones, 66% of them seen just once. Study-level findings and limits: Researchers counted around 150 TCR beta chains as cytomegalovirus-associated. Later on, an analysis showed TCR association rates differing by HLA locus, with DRB1 the most and HLA-C the fewest. About 87% or about 30% of the time was how often most TCR beta V segments were productive, according to an earlier analysis.

The receptor comes from a woman aged 60 to 75 in good health and CMV-seronegative. Sample: PBMCs.

CDR3 sequence: CASSYSIGRDEQYF. Written as DNA, the CDR3 is TGTGCCAGCAGTTACTCTATAGGGCGGGACGAGCAGTACTTC. The V call is TRBV11-2, the J call TRBJ2-7, with a weak D call TRBD2 (5 bases). From germline, CDR1 is SGHAT and CDR2 FQNNGV. CDR3 length: 14 residues. With 6 bases removed from V and 5 bases from J, the gap between germline ends came to 17 bases.